A selection of T cell receptor beta chains follows, all from one sample in a study of somatic mutations in cytotoxic T cells in rheumatoid arthritis. Profiling relied on immunoSEQ multiplex PCR, and the TCRdb table lists in-frame clones only, not all of them. Here the sample spans approximately 33,000 clones, around 80% being singletons. Specimen: CD8+ T cells sorted from blood. These receptors all come from a middle-aged man in good health. Both conserved end residues are part of each CDR3. The order of the fields is J gene, D gene, clone size, V gene, CDR3 DNA, CDR3 protein. The D gene is left open where the match is weak. A row's size may be missing; if present it is once, few, many or a size class.

J gene: TRBJ1-3
D gene: -
clone size: -
V gene: TRBV11-2
CDR3 DNA: TGTGCCACAAAAGAGGGCCCACCGTTCTCTGGAAACACCATATATTTT
CDR3 protein: CATKEGPPFSGNTIYF

J gene: TRBJ2-3
D gene: -
clone size: -
V gene: TRBV19
CDR3 DNA: TGTGCCAGTAGTATTCAGGGTTGGAATACGCAGTATTTT
CDR3 protein: CASSIQGWNTQYF

J gene: TRBJ1-2
D gene: -
clone size: -
V gene: TRBV27
CDR3 DNA: TGTGCCAGCAGTCCCTCTACAGGGCCGTATAACTATGGCTACACCTTC
CDR3 protein: CASSPSTGPYNYGYTF

J gene: TRBJ1-1
D gene: -
clone size: -
V gene: TRBV7-8
CDR3 DNA: TGTGCCAGCAGCTTAGTTGCCGGGAACACTGAAGCTTTCTTT
CDR3 protein: CASSLVAGNTEAFF

J gene: TRBJ2-1
D gene: -
clone size: -
V gene: TRBV27
CDR3 DNA: TGTGCCAGCAGTTTCCACCTCGAAAGTGAGCAGTTCTTC
CDR3 protein: CASSFHLESEQFF

J gene: TRBJ2-7
D gene: TRBD2
clone size: -
V gene: TRBV7-8
CDR3 DNA: TGTGCCAGCAGCCCGAGCGGGGCCACCTACGAGCAGTACTTC
CDR3 protein: CASSPSGATYEQYF

J gene: TRBJ2-7
D gene: -
clone size: -
V gene: TRBV7-9
CDR3 DNA: TGTGCCAGCAGCTTAGATTACGAGCAGTACTTC
CDR3 protein: CASSLDYEQYF

J gene: TRBJ2-1
D gene: -
clone size: -
V gene: TRBV29-1
CDR3 DNA: TGCAGCGTTGCCGTTCATGAGCAGTTCTTC
CDR3 protein: CSVAVHEQFF

J gene: TRBJ2-1
D gene: -
clone size: once
V gene: TRBV7-9
CDR3 DNA: TGTGCCAGCAGCTCTACACAGGGTATCCTAATCAATGAGCAGTTCTTC
CDR3 protein: CASSSTQGILINEQFF

J gene: TRBJ2-7
D gene: -
clone size: -
V gene: TRBV5-1
CDR3 DNA: TGCGCCAGCAGCTTTTCTTACAGGGTCGACGAGCAGTACTTC
CDR3 protein: CASSFSYRVDEQYF

J gene: TRBJ2-7
D gene: TRBD2
clone size: -
V gene: TRBV4-1
CDR3 DNA: TGCGCCAGCAGCCAACAACCGGGACTAGCGAGCGAGCAGTACTTC
CDR3 protein: CASSQQPGLASEQYF

J gene: TRBJ2-1
D gene: -
clone size: -
V gene: TRBV27
CDR3 DNA: TGTGCCAGCACCCCGAAGGGGTTTACCTACAATGAGCAGTTCTTC
CDR3 protein: CASTPKGFTYNEQFF

J gene: TRBJ2-7
D gene: -
clone size: -
V gene: TRBV29-1
CDR3 DNA: TGCAGCGTTGAAGGGGGGACACCCTACGAGCAGTACTTC
CDR3 protein: CSVEGGTPYEQYF

J gene: TRBJ2-7
D gene: -
clone size: -
V gene: TRBV5-1
CDR3 DNA: TGCGCCAGCAGCCTACGGACAGCTACCTACGAGCAGTACTTC
CDR3 protein: CASSLRTATYEQYF

J gene: TRBJ2-1
D gene: -
clone size: once
V gene: TRBV25-1
CDR3 DNA: TGTGCCAGCAGCGTCGGTGCTGAGCAGTTCTTC
CDR3 protein: CASSVGAEQFF

J gene: TRBJ2-1
D gene: -
clone size: -
V gene: TRBV4-3
CDR3 DNA: TGCGCCAGCAGCCAAGAGCCCAGGAGAAGCGCGGAAGACAATGAGCAGTTCTTC
CDR3 protein: CASSQEPRRSAEDNEQFF

J gene: TRBJ2-1
D gene: TRBD2
clone size: -
V gene: TRBV10-1
CDR3 DNA: TGCGCCAGCAGTGAGGAGGGACTAGCGGGGAATGAGCAGTTCTTC
CDR3 protein: CASSEEGLAGNEQFF

J gene: TRBJ2-1
D gene: -
clone size: -
V gene: TRBV19
CDR3 DNA: TGTGCCAGTAGTATAGATGGGGGTGATGAGCAGTTCTTC
CDR3 protein: CASSIDGGDEQFF

J gene: TRBJ1-1
D gene: -
clone size: few
V gene: TRBV7-9
CDR3 DNA: TGTGCCCTCAAACTTCACAGTACCACTGAAGCTTTCTTT
CDR3 protein: CALKLHSTTEAFF

J gene: TRBJ2-7
D gene: TRBD1
clone size: -
V gene: TRBV7-9
CDR3 DNA: TGTGCCAGCAGCTTAGCGTACGGACAGGACTACGAGCAGTACTTC
CDR3 protein: CASSLAYGQDYEQYF

J gene: TRBJ2-6
D gene: -
clone size: -
V gene: TRBV4-1
CDR3 DNA: TGCGCCAGCAGCTCCCGGGACGGCTCTGGGGCCAACGTCCTGACTTTC
CDR3 protein: CASSSRDGSGANVLTF

J gene: TRBJ2-1
D gene: TRBD2
clone size: -
V gene: TRBV18
CDR3 DNA: TGTGCCAGCTCCCGGACAGCCGGACTAGCGCGGAGCTCCTACAATGAGCAGTTCTTC
CDR3 protein: CASSRTAGLARSSYNEQFF

J gene: TRBJ2-7
D gene: TRBD1
clone size: -
V gene: TRBV6-5
CDR3 DNA: TGTGCCAGCAGTTACCGGGACAGTGCTACCTACGAGCAGTACTTC
CDR3 protein: CASSYRDSATYEQYF

J gene: TRBJ2-3
D gene: -
clone size: -
V gene: TRBV7-6
CDR3 DNA: TGTGCCAGCAGCTTAGCGACTTCCACAGATACGCAGTATTTT
CDR3 protein: CASSLATSTDTQYF

J gene: TRBJ2-7
D gene: TRBD1
clone size: once
V gene: TRBV7-9
CDR3 DNA: TGTGCCAGCAGCCCCACAGGGGGTGGGTACGAGCAGTACTTC
CDR3 protein: CASSPTGGGYEQYF

J gene: TRBJ2-2
D gene: -
clone size: -
V gene: TRBV13
CDR3 DNA: TGTGCCAGCAGCTTAGGAGGAATAGCCGGGGAGCTGTTTTTT
CDR3 protein: CASSLGGIAGELFF

J gene: TRBJ2-7
D gene: TRBD2
clone size: once
V gene: TRBV4-1
CDR3 DNA: TGCGCCAGCAGCTGGACTAGCGAATCCTACGAGCAGTACTTC
CDR3 protein: CASSWTSESYEQYF

J gene: TRBJ1-1
D gene: TRBD1
clone size: -
V gene: TRBV19
CDR3 DNA: TGTGCCAGCAACAGGGGGGGGAACACTGAAGCTTTCTTT
CDR3 protein: CASNRGGNTEAFF

J gene: TRBJ1-2
D gene: -
clone size: -
V gene: TRBV28
CDR3 DNA: TGTGCCAGCAGTTTCTCCCAAGATTTCTATGGCTACACCTTC
CDR3 protein: CASSFSQDFYGYTF

J gene: TRBJ2-5
D gene: -
clone size: -
V gene: TRBV9
CDR3 DNA: TGTGCCAGCAGCGAAAACCAAGAGACCCAGTACTTC
CDR3 protein: CASSENQETQYF

J gene: TRBJ2-1
D gene: TRBD1
clone size: -
V gene: TRBV30
CDR3 DNA: TGTGCCTGGAGTCGCGGACAGGGTCTCTACAATGAGCAGTTCTTC
CDR3 protein: CAWSRGQGLYNEQFF

J gene: TRBJ2-7
D gene: -
clone size: -
V gene: TRBV30
CDR3 DNA: TGTGCCTGGGACCGAGCGTACGAGCAGTACTTC
CDR3 protein: CAWDRAYEQYF

J gene: TRBJ2-2
D gene: -
clone size: once
V gene: TRBV9
CDR3 DNA: TGTGCCAGCAGGGTTTCGAACACCGGGGAGCTGTTTTTT
CDR3 protein: CASRVSNTGELFF

J gene: TRBJ1-1
D gene: TRBD1
clone size: -
V gene: TRBV13
CDR3 DNA: TGTGCCAGCAGCTCGGACAGGGTGAACACTGAAGCTTTCTTT
CDR3 protein: CASSSDRVNTEAFF

J gene: TRBJ1-2
D gene: -
clone size: -
V gene: TRBV6-1
CDR3 DNA: TGTGCCAGCAGTGAACCCACCCTGGGTATAGGGGCGAACTATGGCTACACCTTC
CDR3 protein: CASSEPTLGIGANYGYTF

J gene: TRBJ1-2
D gene: TRBD1
clone size: -
V gene: TRBV5-1
CDR3 DNA: TGCGCCAGCAGCTTGCCAGACCGGGACAGGGGACCGACTAACTATGGCTACACCTTC
CDR3 protein: CASSLPDRDRGPTNYGYTF

J gene: TRBJ1-5
D gene: -
clone size: -
V gene: TRBV10-2
CDR3 DNA: TGCGCCAGCAGTGATTGGGCCGTCAATCAGCCCCAGCATTTT
CDR3 protein: CASSDWAVNQPQHF